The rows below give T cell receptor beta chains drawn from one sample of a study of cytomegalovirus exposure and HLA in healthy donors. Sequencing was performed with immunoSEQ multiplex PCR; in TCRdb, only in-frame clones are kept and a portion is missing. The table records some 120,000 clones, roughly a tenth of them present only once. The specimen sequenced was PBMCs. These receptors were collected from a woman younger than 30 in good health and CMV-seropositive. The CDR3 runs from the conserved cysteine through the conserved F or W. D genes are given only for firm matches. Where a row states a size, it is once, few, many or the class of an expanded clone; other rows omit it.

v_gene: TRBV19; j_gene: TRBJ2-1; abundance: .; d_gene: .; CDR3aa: CATRHSSYNEQFF; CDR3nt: TGTGCCACGCGACACAGCTCCTACAATGAGCAGTTCTTC
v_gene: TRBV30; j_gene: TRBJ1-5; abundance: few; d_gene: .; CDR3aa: CAWSLAGRNQPQHF; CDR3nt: TGTGCCTGGAGCCTCGCAGGGAGGAATCAGCCCCAGCATTTT
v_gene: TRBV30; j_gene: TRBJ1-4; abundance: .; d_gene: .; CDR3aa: CAWSGGLSSQEKLFF; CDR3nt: TGTGCCTGGAGTGGTGGACTCTCCTCGCAGGAAAAACTGTTTTTT
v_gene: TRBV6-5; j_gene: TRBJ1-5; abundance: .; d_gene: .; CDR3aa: CASRPGGPHNQPQHF; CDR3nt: TGTGCCAGCAGGCCCGGGGGGCCCCACAATCAGCCCCAGCATTTT
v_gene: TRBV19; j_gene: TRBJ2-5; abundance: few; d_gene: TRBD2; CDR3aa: CASNPSGRETQYF; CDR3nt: TGTGCCAGTAATCCTAGCGGGAGAGAGACCCAGTACTTC
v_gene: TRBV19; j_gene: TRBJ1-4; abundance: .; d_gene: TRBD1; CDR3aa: CASSPLQGATNEKLFF; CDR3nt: TGTGCCAGTAGTCCCCTCCAGGGGGCAACTAATGAAAAACTGTTTTTT
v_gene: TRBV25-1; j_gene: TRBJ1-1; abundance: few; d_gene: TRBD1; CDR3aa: CASSGGGGTEAFF; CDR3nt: TGTGCCAGCAGTGGAGGGGGCGGCACTGAAGCTTTCTTT
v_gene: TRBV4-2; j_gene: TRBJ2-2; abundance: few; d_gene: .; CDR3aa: CASSQESVMVMNTGELFF; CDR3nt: TGTGCCAGCAGCCAAGAGTCGGTCATGGTAATGAACACCGGGGAGCTGTTTTTT
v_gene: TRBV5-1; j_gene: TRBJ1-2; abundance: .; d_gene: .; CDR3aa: CASRALQGSTYGYTF; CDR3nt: TGCGCCAGCAGGGCGCTCCAGGGCTCCACTTATGGCTACACCTTC
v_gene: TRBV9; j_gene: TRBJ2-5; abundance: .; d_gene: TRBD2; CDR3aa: CASSVEGLGLAEQETQYF; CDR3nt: TGTGCCAGCAGCGTAGAGGGTTTGGGACTAGCGGAACAAGAGACCCAGTACTTC
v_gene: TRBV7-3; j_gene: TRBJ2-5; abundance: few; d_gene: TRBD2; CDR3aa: CASSYPSGRWETQYF; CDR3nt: TGTGCCAGCAGCTACCCTAGCGGGAGATGGGAGACCCAGTACTTC
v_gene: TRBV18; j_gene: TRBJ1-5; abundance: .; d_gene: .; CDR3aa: CASSPGSRQPQHF; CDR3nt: TGTGCCAGCTCACCGGGGAGTCGGCAGCCCCAGCATTTT
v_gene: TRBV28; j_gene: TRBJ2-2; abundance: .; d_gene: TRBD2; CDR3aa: CAGLAGGLGTGELFF; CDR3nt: TGTGCTGGCCTAGCGGGAGGCTTAGGCACCGGGGAGCTGTTTTTT
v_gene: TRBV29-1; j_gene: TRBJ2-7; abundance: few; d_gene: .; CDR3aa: CSVGSCEQYF; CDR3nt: TGCAGCGTTGGGAGCTGCGAGCAGTACTTC
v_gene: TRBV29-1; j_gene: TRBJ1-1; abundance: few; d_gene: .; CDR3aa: CSATPHAGWDTEAFF; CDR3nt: TGCAGCGCAACGCCTCATGCAGGGTGGGACACTGAAGCTTTCTTT
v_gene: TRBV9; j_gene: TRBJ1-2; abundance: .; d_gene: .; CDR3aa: CASSGSYGYTF; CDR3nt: TGTGCCAGCAGCGGGAGTTATGGCTACACCTTC
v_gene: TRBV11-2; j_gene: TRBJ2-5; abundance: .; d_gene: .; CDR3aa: CASSPQETQYF; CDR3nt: TGTGCCAGCAGCCCGCAAGAGACCCAGTACTTC
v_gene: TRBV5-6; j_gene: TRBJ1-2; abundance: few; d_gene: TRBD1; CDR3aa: CATLTMTGTYGYTF; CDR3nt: TGTGCCACCCTAACGATGACAGGGACCTATGGCTACACCTTC
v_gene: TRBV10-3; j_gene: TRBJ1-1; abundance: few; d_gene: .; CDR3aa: CATYRTDMNTEAFF; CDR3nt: TGTGCCACTTACAGGACCGACATGAACACTGAAGCTTTCTTT
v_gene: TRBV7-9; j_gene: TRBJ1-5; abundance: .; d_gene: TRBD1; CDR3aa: CASSAGTGAPRPQHF; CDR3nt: TGTGCCAGCAGCGCCGGGACAGGGGCCCCGCGGCCCCAGCATTTT
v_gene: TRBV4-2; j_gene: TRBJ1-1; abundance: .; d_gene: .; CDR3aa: CASSQDLGGSTEAFF; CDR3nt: TGTGCCAGCAGCCAAGATCTGGGAGGGTCAACTGAAGCTTTCTTT
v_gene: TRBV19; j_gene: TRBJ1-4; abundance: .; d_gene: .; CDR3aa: CASNRGQRNEKLFF; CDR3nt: TGTGCCAGTAATCGCGGGCAGCGTAATGAAAAACTGTTTTTT
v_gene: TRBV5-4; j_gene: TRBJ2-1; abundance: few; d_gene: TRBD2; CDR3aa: CASSAGLADTYNEQFF; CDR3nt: TGTGCCAGCAGCGCCGGACTAGCGGACACCTACAATGAGCAGTTCTTC
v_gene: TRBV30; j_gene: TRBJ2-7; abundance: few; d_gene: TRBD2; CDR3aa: CAWSPPYGLVGEQYF; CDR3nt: TGTGCCTGGAGTCCCCCTTACGGACTAGTAGGGGAGCAGTACTTC
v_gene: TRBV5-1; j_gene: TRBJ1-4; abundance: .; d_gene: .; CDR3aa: CASSLWGLDEKLFF; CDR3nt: TGCGCCAGCAGCTTGTGGGGGCTGGATGAAAAACTGTTTTTT
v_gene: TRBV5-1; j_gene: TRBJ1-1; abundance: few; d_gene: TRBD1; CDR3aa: CASSWGQGGTEAFF; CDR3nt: TGCGCCAGCAGCTGGGGACAGGGAGGCACTGAAGCTTTCTTT
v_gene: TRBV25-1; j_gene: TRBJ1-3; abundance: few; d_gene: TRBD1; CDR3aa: CASSVDRAGNTIYF; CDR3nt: TGTGCCAGCAGTGTTGACAGGGCCGGAAACACCATATATTTT
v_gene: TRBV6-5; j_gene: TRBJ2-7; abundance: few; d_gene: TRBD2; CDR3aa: CASSRLAGVGYEQYF; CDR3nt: TGTGCCAGCAGCCGACTAGCGGGAGTTGGCTACGAGCAGTACTTC
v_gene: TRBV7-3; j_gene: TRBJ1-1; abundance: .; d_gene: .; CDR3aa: CASSLGSPNTEAFF; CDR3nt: TGTGCCAGCAGCTTAGGCTCGCCGAACACTGAAGCTTTCTTT
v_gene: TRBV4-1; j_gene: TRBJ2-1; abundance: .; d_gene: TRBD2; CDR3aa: CASSRSRTASGSVGNEQFF; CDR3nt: TGCGCCAGCAGCCGGTCAAGAACGGCTAGCGGGAGTGTAGGGAATGAGCAGTTCTTC
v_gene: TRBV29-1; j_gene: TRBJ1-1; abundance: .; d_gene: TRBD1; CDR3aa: CSVAWGTGNTEAFF; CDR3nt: TGCAGCGTTGCTTGGGGGACAGGGAACACTGAAGCTTTCTTT
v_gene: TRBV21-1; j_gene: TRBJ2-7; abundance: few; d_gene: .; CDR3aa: CASSRRRRVPYEQYF; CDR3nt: TGTGCCAGCAGCAGGCGCAGGCGAGTCCCCTACGAGCAGTACTTC
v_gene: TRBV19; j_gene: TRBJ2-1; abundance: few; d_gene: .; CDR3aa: CASKQGTYNEQFF; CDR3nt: TGTGCCAGTAAGCAGGGAACCTACAATGAGCAGTTCTTC
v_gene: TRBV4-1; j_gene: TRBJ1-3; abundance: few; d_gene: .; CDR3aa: CASSPGYGNTIYF; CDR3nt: TGCGCCAGCAGCCCAGGTTACGGAAACACCATATATTTT
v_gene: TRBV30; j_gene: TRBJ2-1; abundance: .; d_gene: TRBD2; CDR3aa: CAWRDGLAGDSNEQFF; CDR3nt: TGTGCCTGGAGGGACGGGCTAGCGGGAGATTCGAATGAGCAGTTCTTC
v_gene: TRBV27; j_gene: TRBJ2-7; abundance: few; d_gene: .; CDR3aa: CASSLDTDSYTYEQYF; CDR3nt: TGTGCCAGCAGTTTAGATACGGACAGCTACACCTACGAGCAGTACTTC
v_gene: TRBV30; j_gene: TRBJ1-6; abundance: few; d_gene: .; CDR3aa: CAWTSNSPLHF; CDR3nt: TGTGCCTGGACTTCGAATTCACCCCTCCACTTT
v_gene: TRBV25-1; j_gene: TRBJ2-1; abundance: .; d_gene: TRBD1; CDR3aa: CASNRQGPFNEQFF; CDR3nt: TGTGCCAGTAATCGACAGGGGCCCTTCAATGAGCAGTTCTTC
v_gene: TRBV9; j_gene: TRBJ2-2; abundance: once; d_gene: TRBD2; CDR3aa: CASSLQAGSNTGELFF; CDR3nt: TGTGCCAGCAGCCTACAAGCGGGGTCGAACACCGGGGAGCTGTTTTTT
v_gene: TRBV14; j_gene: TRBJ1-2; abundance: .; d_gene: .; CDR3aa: CASSQGGQGNYGYTF; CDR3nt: TGTGCCAGCAGCCAAGGGGGGCAGGGCAACTATGGCTACACCTTC
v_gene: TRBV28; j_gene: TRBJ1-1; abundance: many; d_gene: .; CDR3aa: CASSFETEPRTEAFF; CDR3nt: TGTGCCAGCAGTTTTGAGACAGAGCCGAGAACTGAAGCTTTCTTT
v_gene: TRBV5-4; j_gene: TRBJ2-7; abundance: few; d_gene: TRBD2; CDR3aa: CASSRTSGKVYEQYF; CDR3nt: TGTGCCAGCAGCCGAACTAGCGGGAAGGTTTACGAGCAGTACTTC
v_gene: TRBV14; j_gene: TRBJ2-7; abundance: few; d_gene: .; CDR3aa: CASSQGGWAGTYEQYF; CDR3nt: TGTGCCAGCAGCCAAGGAGGATGGGCAGGGACCTACGAGCAGTACTTC
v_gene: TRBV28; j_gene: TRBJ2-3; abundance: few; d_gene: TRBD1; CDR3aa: CASSVDREMDTQYF; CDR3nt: TGTGCCAGCAGCGTGGACAGGGAAATGGATACGCAGTATTTT
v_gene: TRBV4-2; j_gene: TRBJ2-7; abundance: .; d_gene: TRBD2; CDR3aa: CASSYGTSGTYEQYF; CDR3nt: TGTGCCAGCAGCTACGGGACTAGCGGTACCTACGAGCAGTACTTC
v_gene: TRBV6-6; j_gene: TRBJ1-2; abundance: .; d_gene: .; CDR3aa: CASSSGDYGYTF; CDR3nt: TGTGCAAGCTCGTCCGGGGACTATGGCTACACCTTC
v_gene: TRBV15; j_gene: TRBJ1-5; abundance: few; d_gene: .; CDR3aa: CATSRGLVLGGDQPQHF; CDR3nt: TGTGCCACCAGCAGAGGCTTAGTGCTCGGGGGAGATCAGCCCCAGCATTTT
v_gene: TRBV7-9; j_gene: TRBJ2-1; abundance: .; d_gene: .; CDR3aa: CASSLTLVAAYNEQFF; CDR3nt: TGTGCCAGCAGCTTAACTTTGGTAGCGGCTTACAATGAGCAGTTCTTC
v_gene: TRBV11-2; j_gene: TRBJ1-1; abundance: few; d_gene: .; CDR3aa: CASSRNRVGAFF; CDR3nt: TGTGCCAGCAGCCGTAACAGGGTAGGCGCTTTCTTT
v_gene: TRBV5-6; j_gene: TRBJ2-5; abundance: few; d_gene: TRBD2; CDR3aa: CASSTGTSSQETQYF; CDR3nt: TGTGCCAGCAGCACCGGGACTAGCTCCCAAGAGACCCAGTACTTC
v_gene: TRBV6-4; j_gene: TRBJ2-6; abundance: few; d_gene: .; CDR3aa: CASSDSSGSGANVLTF; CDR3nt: TGTGCCAGCAGTGACTCTAGCGGCTCTGGGGCCAACGTCCTGACTTTC
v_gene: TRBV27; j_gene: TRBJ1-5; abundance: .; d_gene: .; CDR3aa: CASNPTGNSNQPQHF; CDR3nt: TGTGCCAGCAATCCAACAGGGAATAGCAATCAGCCCCAGCATTTT